These T cell receptor beta chains were read from a single sample in a study of T cells in Graves' hyperthyroidism and ophthalmopathy. TCRdb called the multiplex PCR reads again in MiXCR, with one record for every CDR3 protein. The sample includes about 24,000 distinct CDR3 sequences, around 47% of them seen just once. Sequencing input: blood. These receptors all come from a woman between 35 and 50 years old with Graves' hyperthyroidism that later progressed to Graves' ophthalmopathy. Each CDR3 is given with its conserved first and last residue. A D gene is named only where the DNA matches it firmly. Clone size is shown for a subset of rows, as once, few, many or a class of expanded clone.

D | J | size | V | DNA | CDR3
- | TRBJ1-3 | - | TRBV30 | TGTGCCTGGGGTGAGGGACGAAAGAAACCTGGAAACACCATATATTTT | CAWGEGRKKPGNTIYF
- | TRBJ2-5 | - | TRBV7-2 | TGTGCCAGCACCCCCCATTGGCTGGGGGGGACCCAGTACTTC | CASTPHWLGGTQYF
TRBD1 | TRBJ2-7 | medium-sized | TRBV7-2 | TGTGCCAGCAGACAGGGGGGCTCCTCCTACGAGCAGTACTTC | CASRQGGSSYEQYF
- | TRBJ1-1 | - | TRBV20-1 | TGCAGCCCGCTAGGGGGACGGGACACTGAAGCTTTCTTT | CSPLGGRDTEAFF
- | TRBJ2-3 | many | TRBV6-2/TRBV6-3 | TGTGCCAGCAGTTACGGGGGGGCGGGTACAGATACGCAGTATTTT | CASSYGGAGTDTQYF
TRBD1 | TRBJ1-1 | many | TRBV19 | TGTGCCAGTAGAGTCTCCGGGACAGGGGCTGAAGCTTTCTTT | CASRVSGTGAEAFF
TRBD1 | TRBJ1-2 | - | TRBV7-2 | TGTGCCAGCAGCTCCTATGACAGGGGTAATGGCTACACCTTC | CASSSYDRGNGYTF
- | TRBJ2-1 | once | TRBV7-8 | TGTGCCAGCAGCTTTGGAGTGGGTGAGCAGTTCTTC | CASSFGVGEQFF
- | TRBJ1-3 | few | TRBV7-8 | TGTGCCAGCAGCTCTGGGGGTGGCTGGGAGTCTGGAAACACCATATATTTT | CASSSGGGWESGNTIYF
TRBD1 | TRBJ2-7 | many | TRBV6-1 | TGTGCCAGCAGTGAAGGGGGAGGGACAGGGCCGGAAGAGCAGTACTTC | CASSEGGGTGPEEQYF
TRBD1 | TRBJ1-5 | - | TRBV29-1 | TGCAGCGTTGAGGGACCCCTGAGGGACAGGGGGTCGGGGAATCAGCCCCAGCATTTT | CSVEGPLRDRGSGNQPQHF
- | TRBJ2-7 | few | TRBV20-1 | TGCAGTGCTAGAGATCTGGACAGTACCTACGAGCAGTACTTC | CSARDLDSTYEQYF
TRBD2 | TRBJ2-1 | hyperexpanded | TRBV29-1 | TGCAGCGTTTCTAGCGGGGTAAATGAGCAGTTCTTC | CSVSSGVNEQFF
TRBD2 | TRBJ2-1 | once | TRBV6-1 | TGTGCCAGCAGTTACGGGACTAGCGGGATCCGACAGGAGCAGTTCTTC | CASSYGTSGIRQEQFF
- | TRBJ1-4 | few | TRBV28 | TGTGCCAGCAGTTTAGCGGGAGGGGGGTATGAAAAACTGTTTTTT | CASSLAGGGYEKLFF
TRBD2 | TRBJ2-1 | many | TRBV4-2 | TGTGCCAGCAGCCGGAATTCCGGGACTAGCTCCTACAATGAGCAGTTCTTC | CASSRNSGTSSYNEQFF
TRBD1 | TRBJ2-6 | - | TRBV16 | TGTGCCAGCAGTCATCGACAGGGTTCGGGGGCCAACGTCCTGACTTTC | CASSHRQGSGANVLTF
TRBD2 | TRBJ2-1 | few | TRBV2 | TGTGCCAGCAGTTATAGAGCTAGCGGGAGCGGTGAGCAGTTCTTC | CASSYRASGSGEQFF
TRBD1 | TRBJ1-2 | few | TRBV29-1 | TGCAGCGTTCGTCCCGGGACAGGGAACTATGGCTACACCTTC | CSVRPGTGNYGYTF
TRBD2 | TRBJ2-1 | - | TRBV25-1 | TGTGCCAGCAGTTCCGGGACTAGCGGGAGGGCCTACAATGAGCAGTTCTTC | CASSSGTSGRAYNEQFF
TRBD1 | TRBJ2-2 | - | TRBV7-8 | TGTGCCAGCAGCCTAAGACAGGGGTACACCGGGGAGCTGTTTTTT | CASSLRQGYTGELFF
TRBD1 | TRBJ1-2 | - | TRBV25-1 | TGTGCCAGCGAGGGGACAGGGGGCAGCTATGGCTACACCTTC | CASEGTGGSYGYTF
TRBD1 | TRBJ2-7 | - | TRBV29-1 | TGCAGCTTGGGGGACAGTGTCTACGAGCAGTACTTC | CSLGDSVYEQYF
- | TRBJ2-2 | many | TRBV6-6 | TGTGCCAGCAGTTACGAGGCTAGTCTTACCGGGGAGCTGTTTTTT | CASSYEASLTGELFF
- | TRBJ1-4 | - | TRBV19 | TGTGCCAGTACCCCTATTGGCAGGCCGGGAGAAAAACTGTTTTTT | CASTPIGRPGEKLFF
TRBD1 | TRBJ2-3 | few | TRBV2 | TGTGCCAGCAGTGGGGGACAGGGAAGGACAGATACGCAGTATTTT | CASSGGQGRTDTQYF
- | TRBJ1-3 | many | TRBV3-1 | TGTGCCAGCACCCAGAGCTCTGGAAACACCATATATTTT | CASTQSSGNTIYF
- | TRBJ1-4 | - | TRBV5-1 | TGCGCCAGCAGCTCGGGCGGACGAAATGAAAAACTGGTTTTT | CASSSGGRNEKLVF
TRBD2 | TRBJ2-3 | - | TRBV25-1 | TGTGCCAGCAGAAGCGGGAGTAACACAGATACGCAGTATTTT | CASRSGSNTDTQYF
- | TRBJ2-3 | medium-sized | TRBV29-1 | TGCAGCGTTAATCTAGGAGTAGGGTATTTT | CSVNLGVGYF
- | TRBJ2-7 | - | TRBV20-1 | TGCAGTGCTAGAGATTTCAGGACGGCCTCCTACGAGCAGTACTTC | CSARDFRTASYEQYF
- | TRBJ2-3 | few | TRBV24-1 | TGTGCCACCAGTGTAGGGGGCACAGATACGCAGTATTTT | CATSVGGTDTQYF
- | TRBJ1-2 | - | TRBV20-1 | TGCAGTGCTGAAGGCCCAGAGAGGGGACGGCTCTATGGCTACACCTTC | CSAEGPERGRLYGYTF
- | TRBJ2-4 | many | TRBV29-1 | TGCAGCGTTGGAAGTGGGCTAGCCAAAAACATTCAGTACTTC | CSVGSGLAKNIQYF
TRBD2 | TRBJ2-1 | - | TRBV30 | TGTGCCTGGGACCGACTAGCGCGAAGCTCCTACAATGAGCAGTTCTTC | CAWDRLARSSYNEQFF
TRBD2 | TRBJ2-1 | - | TRBV7-9 | TGTGCCAGCAGCGAGCTAGCGGGAGGGCCGGGCAATGAGCAGTTCTTC | CASSELAGGPGNEQFF
TRBD2 | TRBJ2-2 | medium-sized | TRBV10-3 | TGTGCCATCAGTGAGTCAACTAGCGGGGGCCGAGCGAACACCGGGGAGCTGTTTTTT | CAISESTSGGRANTGELFF
TRBD2 | TRBJ2-7 | few | TRBV20-1 | TGCAGTGCTACCAAGCGGGAGAGACCCTACGAGCAGTACTTC | CSATKRERPYEQYF
- | TRBJ2-1 | - | TRBV20-1 | TGCAGTGCTAGAGATTCTCGGGGGATTCGTGAGCAGTTCTTC | CSARDSRGIREQFF
- | TRBJ1-5 | few | TRBV7-2 | TGTGCCAGCAGCGTAGGTGGACGGAGGAACAATCAGCCCCAGCATTTT | CASSVGGRRNNQPQHF
TRBD1 | TRBJ1-5 | once | TRBV20-1 | TGCAGTGCTAGGGGCCTGACAGGGGGAGGTAATCAGCCCCAGCATTTT | CSARGLTGGGNQPQHF
- | TRBJ2-5 | - | TRBV2 | TGTGCCAGCAGGTTGAAAGAGACCCAGTACTTC | CASRLKETQYF
TRBD2 | TRBJ2-1 | - | TRBV7-2 | TGTGCCAGCAGCATAAAAGGTGGGGGTGGACTAGCGGGAGGGCTTCATGAGCAGTTCTTC | CASSIKGGGGLAGGLHEQFF
- | TRBJ2-1 | - | TRBV2 | TGTGCCAGCAGCCTCGGACACGGTAATGAGCAGTTCTTC | CASSLGHGNEQFF
- | TRBJ1-2 | - | TRBV7-9 | TGTGCCAGCAGCTTCGAGGGGTTTGGCTACACCTTC | CASSFEGFGYTF
TRBD2 | TRBJ2-5 | medium-sized | TRBV20-1 | TGCAGTGCTAGAGCTAGCGGGAGTGTGTCATCAGAGACCCAGTACTTC | CSARASGSVSSETQYF
- | TRBJ2-7 | - | TRBV10-2 | TGCGCCTGCTGTGTTGCCATTACTACTACCTACGAGCAATACTTC | CACCVAITTTYEQYF
TRBD2 | TRBJ2-1 | medium-sized | TRBV9 | TGTGCCAGAAAGCTGACTAGCGGGAACAATGAGCAGTTCTTC | CARKLTSGNNEQFF
- | TRBJ2-7 | - | TRBV19 | TGTGCCAGTAGCCAGGGGCGGGGGTACGAGCAGTACTTC | CASSQGRGYEQYF
- | TRBJ2-1 | - | TRBV20-1 | TGCAGTGCTAGAGTTTCCGGGAGACTGTTCTTC | CSARVSGRLFF
- | TRBJ1-1 | - | TRBV5-1 | - | CASSFGQTYEQYFGPGTEAFF
TRBD1 | TRBJ1-6 | medium-sized | TRBV20-1 | TGCAGTGCTAGATCCGGGACAGGAAATTCACCCCTCCACTTT | CSARSGTGNSPLHF
- | TRBJ1-1 | few | TRBV15 | TGTGCCACCAGCAGAGTAGGCAGCGCCGACGCTTTCTTT | CATSRVGSADAFF